The 11 T cell receptor beta chains given below trace back to one sample, sequenced in a study of control samples from healthy donors and cancer patients. The method was immunoSEQ multiplex PCR; TCRdb's version includes in-frame clones alone and lacks a portion of them. The sample lists 25,000 to 35,000 clones; approximately 79% were seen once. The sequenced sample was PBMCs. These receptors came from a man in his sixties with head and neck cancer.

This clone has only one observation. This chain joins TRBV18 and TRBJ1-1; D not certain. Germline CDR1 KGHSH, CDR2 LQKENI. Trimming shortened V by 2 bases and J by 1 base, and 8 bases separated the two germline ends. The CDR3 has 14 residues. The CDR3 protein is CASSPLRSNTEAFF. CDR3 nucleotides: TGTGCCAGCTCACCATTAAGATCGAACACTGAAGCTTTCTTT.

The genes are TRBV3-1 (or the pseudogene TRBV3-2) and TRBJ1-2; a weak D match, TRBD1 (6 bases). The CDR3 runs to 14 residues. The germline V gene has CDR1 LGHDT and CDR2 YNNKEL (reference sequence). The ends were cut back, 4 bases at V and 2 bases at J, with 11 bases in the middle. CDR3 amino acids: CASSPAGGNYGYTF. CDR3 coding DNA: TGTGCCAGCAGCCCGGCGGGGGGCAACTATGGCTACACCTTC.

The chain joins TRBV7-6 to TRBJ1-4; tentatively, D is TRBD1 (5 bases). The CDR3 is made up of 15 amino acids. Germline loops: CDR1 SGHVS, CDR2 FNYEAQ. The V end lost 6 bases, the J end lost 8 bases, and 19 bases lay between the germline ends. CDR3 residues: CASSKERGGREKLFF. The CDR3 bases are TGTGCCAGCAGTAAAGAGCGGGGGGGAAGGGAAAAACTGTTTTTT. The complete variable domain, with remaining parts taken from reference TRBV7-6 and TRBJ1-4, reads GAGVSQSPRYKVTKRGQDVALRCDPISGHVSLYWYRQALGQGPEFLTYFNYEAQQDKSGLPNDRFSAERPEGSISTLTIQRTEQRDSAMYRCASSKERGGREKLFFGSGTQLSVL.

The rearrangement uses TRBV27 and TRBJ1-5; D is uncertain. The V end was cut by 2 bases, the J end by 1 base, with 6 bases between. The CDR3 contains 14 residues. Germline loops: CDR1 MNHEY, CDR2 SMNVEV (reference sequence). Here the CDR3 reads CASSLGWSNQPQHF. CDR3 DNA sequence: TGTGCCAGCAGTTTAGGTTGGAGCAATCAGCCCCAGCATTTT.

The genes are TRBV28 and TRBJ1-1; 8 positions agree with TRBD1. In germline, CDR1 is MDHEN, CDR2 SYDVKM. Trimming at V came to 8 bases and at J to 1 base, leaving 3 bases not matched to a gene. This CDR3 is 13 amino acids long. In DNA form, the CDR3 reads TGTGCCAGCGTCCAGGGGGCGAACACTGAAGCTTTCTTT. This codes for CASVQGANTEAFF.

For the CDR3, the DNA is TGTGCCAGCAGCCGAAGCGGGCTCTCCTACGAGCAGTACTTC. Protein: CASSRSGLSYEQYF. This chain links TRBV5-4 with TRBJ2-7; tentatively, D is TRBD2 (6 bases). Germline V CDR1 and CDR2: SGHNT, YYREEE (reference sequence). The germline V and J ends were trimmed by 4 bases and 0 bases, with 11 bases remaining between them. This CDR3 region has 14 residues.

V and J are TRBV3-1 (or the pseudogene TRBV3-2) and TRBJ1-1, with D unresolved. V lost 0 bases and J 4 bases, leaving 6 bases between the germline ends. Germline loops: CDR1 LGHDT, CDR2 YNNKEL (reference sequence). The CDR3 runs to 13 residues. The CDR3 DNA sequence: TGTGCCAGCAGCCAAGATTTACGCACTGAAGCTTTCTTT. Translation gives CASSQDLRTEAFF.

V is TRBV5-1 and J is TRBJ2-5; D might be TRBD1 (9 bases). V lost 0 bases and J 3 bases, leaving 15 bases between the germline ends. From germline, CDR1 is SGHRS and CDR2 YFSETQ. The CDR3 has 16 amino acids. CDR3 bases: TGCGCCAGCAGCTTGGCGGGAGGGACAGGGAAAGAGACCCAGTACTTC. As protein: CASSLAGGTGKETQYF. The variable domain in full, with the rest retrieved from reference TRBV5-1 and TRBJ2-5, is KAGVTQTPRYLIKTRGQQVTLSCSPISGHRSVSWYQQTPGQGLQFLFEYFSETQRNKGNFPGRFSGRQFSNSRSEMNVSTLELGDSALYLCASSLAGGTGKETQYFGPGTRLLVL.

A single count supports this clone. The chain has TRBV27 and TRBJ2-3, with D possibly TRBD1 on 5 matching bases. The CDR3 runs 14 residues. V was trimmed by 6 bases and J by 1 base, leaving 11 bases between them. Germline CDR1 MNHEY, CDR2 SMNVEV (reference sequence). DNA for the CDR3: TGTGCCAGCAGGAACGAACAGGGCACAGATACGCAGTATTTT. Its protein product is CASRNEQGTDTQYF.

This rearrangement joins TRBV5-4 to TRBJ2-7, with D possibly being TRBD1 or TRBD2 (6 bases each). Trimming took 2 bases from V and 3 from J, leaving 15 bases between them. The CDR3 covers 15 residues. Germline V gives CDR1 SGHNT, CDR2 YYREEE (reference sequence). For the CDR3, the DNA is TGTGCCAGCAGCTTTTCCGGGGGCGGTAACTACGAGCAGTACTTC. It translates to CASSFSGGGNYEQYF.

This clone was recorded only once. This chain connects TRBV7-9 to TRBJ1-1; D is ambiguous. The germline CDR1 and CDR2 sequences are SEHNR and FQNEAQ (reference sequence). The CDR3 runs 13 residues. V was shortened by 1 base and J by 3 bases, with 6 bases between the two germline ends. The CDR3 DNA is TGTGCCAGCAGCTTAGTTGCAGACACTGAAGCTTTCTTT. Its translation is CASSLVADTEAFF.